Listed here is a single T cell receptor beta chain. Only in-frame clones appear in the TCRdb table, and some are missing; sequencing was by immunoSEQ multiplex PCR. The sample has roughly 150,000 clones, about 94% seen once. This sample stems from a study of control samples from healthy donors and cancer patients. What was sequenced was blood. This receptor was identified in a woman younger than 45 in good health.

The chain's CDR3 is CASSLRASGNNEQFF. In DNA, the CDR3 is TGTGCCAGTAGTTTGAGGGCTAGCGGAAACAATGAGCAGTTCTTC. The chain recombines TRBV19 with TRBJ2-1; TRBD2 aligns across 7 bases. V was pared by 5 bases and J by 5 bases, with 9 bases of the junction left unmatched. The V gene's germline CDR1 is LNHDA and CDR2 SQIVND (reference sequence). The CDR3 totals 15 residues.